Listed below are T cell receptor beta chains from one sample, sequenced in a study of CD8 T cells in Susac syndrome. TCRdb itself ran the immunoSEQ multiplex PCR reads through MiXCR, one entry per CDR3 protein. The table shows tens of thousands of distinct CDR3 sequences, with over 85% occurring only once. Sequenced: CD8+ T cells from PBMCs. The receptors here all came from a human donor in good health. Each CDR3 is given with its conserved first and last residue. D genes are given only for firm matches. Expanded clones are given a class, and other clones once, few, many or no size at all.

cdr3_length j_call v_call clone_size d_call cdr3_aa cdr3_nt
13 TRBJ2-7 TRBV14 . . CASSLLGTYEQYF TGTGCCAGCAGCCTACTTGGGACCTACGAGCAGTACTTC
14 TRBJ1-1 TRBV18 . . CASSLGQTNTEAFF TGTGCCAGCTCCCTCGGACAGACAAACACTGAAGCTTTCTTT
15 TRBJ1-5 TRBV19 . . CATADRDAGNQPQHF TGTGCCACCGCGGACCGGGACGCAGGCAATCAGCCCCAGCATTTT
16 TRBJ2-3 TRBV5-6 . . CASSTQGGLSGDTQYF TGTGCCAGCAGCACCCAAGGGGGGCTATCAGGAGATACGCAGTATTTT
13 TRBJ2-5 TRBV6-1 . TRBD1 CASHRGRGETQYF TGTGCCAGTCACAGGGGGCGCGGAGAGACCCAGTACTTC
11 TRBJ2-1 TRBV7-6 . . CASSSDRLLSF TGTGCCAGCAGCTCAGACAGGCTTCTTTCCTTC
15 TRBJ2-7 TRBV19 . . CASSKQGGLFYEQYF TGTGCCAGTAGTAAACAGGGAGGTTTATTCTACGAGCAGTACTTC
16 TRBJ2-4 TRBV20-1 . TRBD1 CSARDLGTGTQNIQYF TGCAGTGCTAGAGATCTAGGGACAGGGACCCAAAACATTCAGTACTTC
12 TRBJ2-7 TRBV5-1 . . CASSHTGEEQYF TGCGCCAGCAGCCATACCGGGGAAGAGCAGTACTTC
12 TRBJ2-4 TRBV7-9 . . CASVGPENIQYF TGTGCCAGCGTTGGACCGGAAAACATTCAGTACTTC
14 TRBJ2-2 TRBV4-1 once TRBD2 CASSGSGSLGELFF TGCGCCAGCAGCGGTAGCGGGAGTCTCGGGGAGCTGTTTTTT
12 TRBJ2-7 TRBV28 . . CASSSRGGEQYF TGTGCCAGCAGTTCTCGGGGCGGCGAGCAGTACTTC
12 TRBJ2-7 TRBV29-1 . . CSVYRQNYEQYF TGCAGCGTTTACCGACAGAACTACGAGCAGTACTTC
14 TRBJ2-7 TRBV7-9 . TRBD1 CASSPPGQAYEQYF TGTGCCAGCAGTCCCCCGGGACAGGCCTACGAGCAGTACTTC
16 TRBJ1-3 TRBV3-1 . . CASSQDIRFPGNTIYF TGTGCCAGCAGCCAAGATATTCGGTTCCCTGGAAACACCATATATTTT
16 TRBJ1-1 TRBV4-1 . TRBD1 CASSQGPRTGGTEAFF TGCGCCAGCAGCCAAGGTCCCCGGACAGGGGGCACTGAAGCTTTCTTT
15 TRBJ1-2 TRBV4-1 . . CASSQGTGSPYGYTF TGCGCCAGCAGCCAAGGTACAGGGTCTCCCTATGGCTACACCTTC
13 TRBJ2-3 TRBV11-2 . . CAVRVFLTDTQYF TGTGCCGTTCGGGTGTTCCTCACAGATACGCAGTATTTT
13 TRBJ2-4 TRBV29-1 . . CSVSGGSKNIQYF TGCAGCGTTTCAGGGGGGTCCAAAAACATTCAGTACTTC
15 TRBJ2-1 TRBV19 . TRBD2 CASSRTSGSFVEQFF TGTGCCAGTAGTAGGACCAGCGGGAGTTTTGTTGAGCAGTTCTTC